The clone carrying this T cell receptor beta chain was seen more than once but under ten times. Its specificity is unknown. This specimen comes from a study of identical twins. Points from the study as a whole: Zero-insertion results could be subject to partial confounding by invariant MAIT and iNKT cells. There were fewer insertions in abundant cord blood beta clonotypes, but memory repertoires showed no such pattern.

Germline-derived CDR1 and CDR2 are SEHNR and FQNEAQ (reference sequence). V shed 7 bases, J shed 4 bases, and the junction held 4 bases outside the gene matches. CDR3 length equals 14 residues. Donors uniformly comprised healthy Caucasians. TCRdb independently ran MiXCR on the 5' RACE reads; one entry per CDR3 protein. The sample has around 550,000 distinct CDR3 sequences, roughly 15% seen once. These same records also appear under a second study, on yellow fever vaccine responses in identical twins.

The sequenced material came from CD4+ T cells sorted from blood. The sequence came from a woman younger than 35 in good health. The rearrangement uses TRBV7-9 and TRBJ2-1, with 10 positions matching TRBD1. The CDR3 nucleotides are TGTGCCAGCATTAGGACAGGGGGATACAATGAGCAGTTCTTC. Translation gives CASIRTGGYNEQFF.